These 20 T cell receptor beta chains share one sample of origin, sequenced in a study of cytomegalovirus exposure and HLA in healthy donors. A multiplex PCR was run with 60 Vbeta primers and 13 Jbeta primers. Only in-frame clones appear in the TCRdb table, and some are missing; sequencing was by immunoSEQ multiplex PCR. The repertoire holds about 190,000 clones, with roughly 80% as singletons. The sample comprised PBMCs. The receptors stem from a woman in her late teens or twenties in good health and CMV-seronegative.

The chain is built from TRBV7-3 and TRBJ1-6, with TRBD1 as a possible D gene (5 bases). The CDR3 has 14 amino acids. CDR1 is SGHTA, CDR2 FQGTGA, per germline. With 2 bases removed from V and 7 bases from J, the gap between germline ends came to 9 bases. The CDR3 region is CASSLWGGNSPLHF. DNA for the CDR3: TGTGCCAGCAGCTTATGGGGCGGAAATTCACCCCTCCACTTT.

This chain links TRBV7-8 with TRBJ1-5, with a possible D match to TRBD1 (5 bases). From germline, CDR1 is SGHVS and CDR2 FQNEAQ. V shed 2 bases and J shed 6 bases, with 8 bases lying between them. CDR3 length equals 13 residues. CDR3 in DNA: TGTGCCAGCAGCTTAAGCGGGGGTCAGCCCCAGCATTTT. Protein product: CASSLSGGQPQHF.

The sample holds a few counts of this clone. The CDR3 is CASSIARNEKLFF. Here the CDR3 DNA reads TGTGCCAGTAGTATAGCTCGTAATGAAAAACTGTTTTTT. V and J are TRBV19 and TRBJ1-4, with unresolved D. The CDR3 runs 13 residues. Germline V gene data show CDR1 as LNHDA and CDR2 as SQIVND (reference sequence). V lost 1 base, J lost 4 bases, and 4 bases lay in between. Filled out from reference TRBV19 and TRBJ1-4, the complete variable domain reads DGGITQSPKYLFRKEGQNVTLSCEQNLNHDAMYWYRQDPGQGLRLIYYSQIVNDFQKGDIAEGYSVSREKKESFPLTVTSAQKNPTAFYLCASSIARNEKLFFGSGTQLSVL.

The V gene is TRBV5-4, the J gene TRBJ1-1; tentative D call: TRBD1 (5 bases). The CDR3 is 16 amino acids. The germline gives CDR1 SGHNT, CDR2 YYREEE (reference sequence). V dropped 1 base and J dropped 3 bases, with 16 bases sitting between them. Here the CDR3 DNA reads TGTGCCAGCAGCTTGAGTCAGGGAAGGTGGTACACTGAAGCTTTCTTT. Translation gives CASSLSQGRWYTEAFF.

This clone was picked up one time. The chain combines TRBV23-1 with TRBJ1-5; weak D call: TRBD1 (5 bases). TRBV23-1 is sorted into the ORF group, with uncertain function. The CDR3 length is 14 residues. Between the trimmed V and J ends, which lost 8 bases and 7 bases, there was a span of 18 bases. The CDR3 sequence: CASPKAGGDQPQHF. For the CDR3, the DNA is TGCGCCAGCCCCAAGGCTGGGGGGGACCAGCCCCAGCATTTT.

This clone appeared a single time. This chain links TRBV18 with TRBJ2-1, with 8 bases lining up with TRBD2. This CDR3 has 15 residues. V trimming: 3 bases; J trimming: 5 bases; junction bases outside the gene matches: 6. Germline CDR1 and CDR2: KGHSH and LQKENI. The CDR3 loop is CASSPAAGVDNEQFF. For the CDR3, the DNA is TGTGCCAGCTCACCTGCAGCGGGAGTAGACAATGAGCAGTTCTTC.

This clone was counted only a few times. The chain recombines TRBV6-5 with TRBJ2-7; TRBD2 agrees at 8 bases. The CDR3 totals 16 residues. V lost 0 bases to trimming and J lost 4 bases; unmatched junction nucleotides: 8. Germline V gene sequence: CDR1 MNHEY, CDR2 SVGAGI. For the CDR3, the DNA is TGTGCCAGCAGTTACTCGGGACGGGAGGGCCTGTACGAGCAGTACTTC. Encoded protein: CASSYSGREGLYEQYF.

The chain combines TRBV7-2 with TRBJ1-6; TRBD1 matches 7 bases. The CDR3 is 16 amino acids. Germline-derived CDR1 and CDR2 are SGHTA and FQGNSA. J lost 5 bases, V lost 1 base, and 5 bases had no gene match. This CDR3 reads CASSLDTDRHNSPLHF. CDR3 bases: TGTGCCAGCAGCTTAGATACGGACAGGCATAATTCACCCCTCCACTTT.

CDR3 coding DNA: TGTGCCAGCAGTTCTACGATTAGCGGGAGGGTTCTTGATACGCAGTATTTT. Its protein product is CASSSTISGRVLDTQYF. The chain is built from TRBV28 and TRBJ2-3, with TRBD2 matching 11 bases. V gave up 4 bases and J gave up 6 bases; unmatched junction bases: 12. Germline assignment: CDR1 MDHEN and CDR2 SYDVKM. The CDR3 length is 17 residues.

This sequence joins TRBV7-9 and TRBJ1-5, with unresolved D. The V and J ends lost 5 bases and 0 bases respectively, with 8 bases between them. Germline V gene lookup returns CDR1 SEHNR and CDR2 FQNEAQ (reference sequence). The CDR3 contains 14 residues. The CDR3 DNA follows: TGTGCCAGCAGCCTGTATCCTAGCAATCAGCCCCAGCATTTT. It encodes CASSLYPSNQPQHF.

The V gene is TRBV5-4, the J gene TRBJ1-4; D might be TRBD1 (6 bases). Per germline, CDR1 SGHNT and CDR2 YYREEE (reference sequence). The CDR3 runs to 14 residues. Between the trimmed V and J ends, which lost 5 bases and 5 bases, there was a span of 13 bases. The CDR3 region is CASRFWGGNEKLFF. The CDR3 region has the DNA TGTGCCAGCAGATTTTGGGGGGGCAATGAAAAACTGTTTTTT.

The CDR3, as DNA: TGTGCCAGCAGCAAACAGGAGAACACTGAAGCTTTCTTT. It translates to CASSKQENTEAFF. The rearrangement uses TRBV7-9 and TRBJ1-1; D perhaps matches TRBD1 (5 bases). Germline CDR1 is SEHNR and CDR2 is FQNEAQ (reference sequence). The CDR3 consists of 13 residues. Between the trimmed V and J ends, which lost 5 bases and 1 base, there was a span of 8 bases.

The rearrangement joins TRBV29-1 to TRBJ1-1, with D perhaps TRBD1 (6 bases). The CDR3 is 12 amino acids. Trimming stripped 6 bases from V and 11 bases from J, with 19 bases between. Germline V gene sequence: CDR1 SQVTM, CDR2 ANQGSEA. CDR3 region: CSVQGGGVAAFF. CDR3 in DNA: TGCAGCGTCCAAGGGGGGGGCGTAGCCGCTTTCTTT.

This chain joins TRBV9 and TRBJ2-1; no definite D call. V was clipped by 0 bases and J by 15 bases, with 19 bases between them. Germline V CDR1 and CDR2: SGDLS, YYNGEE. CDR3 length: 14 residues. The DNA for the CDR3 is TGTGCCAGCAGCGTAGACGGGTCAGCCTACACATTGTTCTTC. Its protein is CASSVDGSAYTLFF.

This clone was observed a few times. The rearrangement links TRBV5-5 to TRBJ1-3, with D possibly matching TRBD1 (6 bases). Germline V gene data show CDR1 as SGHKS and CDR2 as YYEKEE (reference sequence). This CDR3 has 13 amino acids. V lost 4 bases and J lost 3, with 8 bases in between. The CDR3 bases are TGTGCCAGCAGCATGGACAGTGGAAACACCATATATTTT. Residues: CASSMDSGNTIYF.

J is TRBJ1-1 and V is TRBV5-5, with D hard to call. This CDR3 is 12 amino acids long. The V end was cut by 5 bases, the J end by 4 bases, with 9 bases between. Germline V gives CDR1 SGHKS, CDR2 YYEKEE (reference sequence). DNA for the CDR3: TGTGCCAGCAGGACCGCGGGCACTGAAGCTTTCTTT. Protein product: CASRTAGTEAFF.

This chain uses TRBV28 with TRBJ1-5; the D is unclear. The CDR3 spans 15 residues. Deletions cut 3 bases from V and 0 bases from J, with 9 bases between. Germline V CDR1 and CDR2: MDHEN, SYDVKM. The CDR3 reads CASSLTADSNQPQHF. Written as DNA, the CDR3 is TGTGCCAGCAGTTTGACTGCGGATAGCAATCAGCCCCAGCATTTT. Supplemented by reference TRBV28 and TRBJ1-5, the full variable domain reads DVKVTQSSRYLVKRTGEKVFLECVQDMDHENMFWYRQDPGLGLRLIYFSYDVKMKEKGDIPEGYSVSREKKERFSLILESASTNQTSMYLCASSLTADSNQPQHFGDGTRLSIL.

This chain uses TRBV6-1 with TRBJ2-7, with 8 nucleotides matching TRBD2. The germline gives CDR1 MNHNS, CDR2 SASEGT. J lost 3 bases, V lost 7 bases, and 8 bases had no gene match. There are 14 residues in the CDR3. The CDR3 DNA sequence: TGTGCCAGCATCTACGGGGGGGACTTCTACGAGCAGTACTTC. Translated, it gives CASIYGGDFYEQYF.

The V call is TRBV30, the J call TRBJ1-2; 7 positions match TRBD1. V lost 5 bases and J lost 2; bases outside the gene matches: 8. CDR3 length: 14 amino acids. In germline, CDR1 is GTSNPN, CDR2 SVGIG (reference sequence). The CDR3 DNA reads as TGTGCCTGGTCCGACAGGGCAAACAACTATGGCTACACCTTC. This gives the protein CAWSDRANNYGYTF.

The chain links TRBV10-3 to TRBJ2-1; 9 bases fit TRBD1. Trimming cost V 2 bases and J 6 bases; bases outside gene matches: 8. The germline gives CDR1 ENHRY, CDR2 SYGVKD. This CDR3 contains 16 residues. This chain's CDR3 is CAISETNRGRLNEQFF. The CDR3 DNA sequence: TGTGCCATCAGTGAGACTAACAGGGGGCGCCTCAATGAGCAGTTCTTC.